The 26 T cell receptor beta chains presented below share a single source sample, sequenced in a study of T cells in localized non-small cell lung cancer. Libraries were prepared by immunoSEQ multiplex PCR; TCRdb keeps only in-frame clonotypes and omits some of them. The table shows roughly 15,000 clones, with roughly 84% occurring only once. The sample consisted of peripheral blood, taken before any cancer treatment. The origin of the receptors is a male donor older than 55 with stage I lung adenocarcinoma.

The chain uses TRBV28 and TRBJ2-7, with a weak D call TRBD1 (6 bases). Germline CDR1 MDHEN, CDR2 SYDVKM. V was cut by 7 bases and J by 5 bases, with 9 bases left in between. This CDR3 contains 11 residues. CDR3 sequence (DNA): TGTGCCAGCAAAGGGGGACACGAGCAGTACTTC. Translating gives CASKGGHEQYF.

The genes are TRBV11-2 and TRBJ2-1; 8 bases align to TRBD2. The V and J ends lost 0 bases and 8 bases, in that order; junction bases with no gene match: 3. Germline-derived CDR1 and CDR2 are SGHAT and FQNNGV. The CDR3 has 14 amino acids. The CDR3 nucleotides are TGTGCCAGCAGCTTAGAGCGGGGGGCATATGAGCAGTTCTTC. As protein: CASSLERGAYEQFF.

The gene calls are TRBV5-4 and TRBJ2-1; D is undetermined. CDR1 and CDR2 (germline): SGHNT, YYREEE (reference sequence). The CDR3 length is 12 residues. V was cut by 5 bases and J by 7 bases, with 10 bases left in between. The CDR3 reads CASSRPGNEQFF. The CDR3 DNA reads as TGTGCCAGCAGTCGGCCCGGGAATGAGCAGTTCTTC.

The V and J genes are TRBV7-6 and TRBJ1-1, with TRBD1 as a possible D gene (5 bases). The V gene's germline CDR1 is SGHVS and CDR2 FNYEAQ. The CDR3 consists of 14 residues. Trimming shortened V by 1 base and J by 5 bases, and 11 bases separated the two germline ends. CDR3 in DNA: TGTGCCAGCAGCTTAGGCAGGGCCAGGACTGAAGCTTTCTTT. This gives the protein CASSLGRARTEAFF.

V usage is TRBV6-1 and J usage is TRBJ2-5; possibly TRBD1 or TRBD2 for D (6 bases each). Germline lookup yields CDR1 MNHNS and CDR2 SASEGT. The CDR3 has 13 amino acids. V was shortened by 7 bases and J by 5 bases, with 14 bases between the two germline ends. CDR3 nucleotides: TGTGCCAGCACGGGGGCCCTTTTGGAGACCCAGTACTTC. As protein: CASTGALLETQYF.

The chain carries TRBV10-3 and TRBJ1-5; no clear D. This CDR3 comprises 15 residues. In germline, CDR1 is ENHRY, CDR2 SYGVKD. V dropped 4 bases and J dropped 4 bases, with 14 bases sitting between them. CDR3 in amino acids: CAISAAGRQNQPQHF. The CDR3 DNA reads as TGTGCCATCAGTGCGGCGGGGAGGCAGAATCAGCCCCAGCATTTT.

CDR3 residues: CAGRQGTRTGELFF. DNA of the CDR3: TGTGCCGGGAGACAGGGGACACGGACCGGGGAGCTGTTTTTT. This chain links TRBV2 with TRBJ2-2; 8 positions match TRBD1. The CDR3 has 14 amino acids. J was trimmed by 5 bases and V by 11 bases; bases with no gene match: 10. The germline V gene has CDR1 SNHLY and CDR2 FYNNEI.

This sequence joins TRBV15 and TRBJ1-5; no firm D call. Germline lookup yields CDR1 LNHNV and CDR2 YYDKDF (reference sequence). V was trimmed by 0 bases and J by 4 bases, leaving 4 bases between them. The CDR3 spans 13 residues. The CDR3 nucleotides are TGTGCCACCAGCAGAGAGGGGAATCAGCCCCAGCATTTT. This encodes CATSREGNQPQHF.

This chain uses TRBV9 with TRBJ2-3; unclear D gene. The CDR3 length is 13 residues. With 4 bases removed from V and 3 bases from J, the gap between germline ends came to 9 bases. Germline CDR1 reads SGDLS; CDR2 reads YYNGEE. Written as DNA, the CDR3 is TGTGCCAGCAGCCCCCAGACTACAGATACGCAGTATTTT. As protein: CASSPQTTDTQYF.

The chain couples TRBV4-2 to TRBJ2-5, with D hard to call. The CDR3 consists of 13 residues. Trimming took off 0 bases at V and 4 bases at J, with 6 bases between the two ends. CDR1 and CDR2 from the germline V gene are LGHNA and YNFKEQ. CDR3 coding DNA: TGTGCCAGCAGCCAAGAAATTGGAGAGACCCAGTACTTC. Protein sequence: CASSQEIGETQYF.

This chain joins TRBV7-3 and TRBJ2-1, with D perhaps TRBD1 (6 bases). The CDR3 is made up of 13 amino acids. Trimming removed 5 bases at V and 4 bases at J, with 9 bases between. Looked up from germline, CDR1 is SGHTA and CDR2 is FQGTGA. CDR3: CASSTDRYNEQFF. CDR3 bases: TGTGCCAGCAGCACAGACAGGTACAATGAGCAGTTCTTC. The full variable domain, completed using reference TRBV7-3 and TRBJ2-1, is GAGVSQTPSNKVTEKGKYVELRCDPISGHTALYWYRQSLGQGPEFLIYFQGTGAADDSGLPNDRFFAVRPEGSVSTLKIQRTERGDSAVYLCASSTDRYNEQFFGPGTRLTVL.

The genes are TRBV19 and TRBJ1-5, with TRBD1 matching over 9 bases. CDR3 length equals 16 residues. After removal of 1 base from V and 6 bases from J, the junction contained 7 bases not matched to a gene. CDR1 and CDR2 from the germline V gene are LNHDA and SQIVND (reference sequence). The CDR3 spells CASSIAGTGIGQPQHF. The CDR3 DNA reads as TGTGCCAGTAGTATAGCCGGGACAGGGATCGGTCAGCCCCAGCATTTT.

The rearrangement uses TRBV27 and TRBJ1-5; 10 nucleotides align to TRBD1. The ends lost 5 bases at V and 2 bases at J; junction bases unmatched: 3. CDR3 length: 15 amino acids. Per the germline V gene, CDR1 is MNHEY and CDR2 is SMNVEV (reference sequence). The CDR3 loop is CASSPTGGRNQPQHF. The CDR3 region has the DNA TGTGCCAGCAGTCCGACAGGGGGCCGCAATCAGCCCCAGCATTTT.

This chain joins TRBV5-1 and TRBJ2-7, with 11 nucleotides matching TRBD1. The CDR3 contains 16 residues. V shed 5 bases, J shed 1 base, and the junction held 8 bases outside the gene matches. The germline V gene encodes CDR1 SGHRS and CDR2 YFSETQ. The CDR3 reads CASSRLGTGGSYEQYF. CDR3 coding DNA: TGCGCCAGCAGTAGGCTTGGGACAGGGGGGTCCTACGAGCAGTACTTC.

The rearrangement uses TRBV27 and TRBJ2-7; 9 bases line up with TRBD1. Looked up from germline, CDR1 is MNHEY and CDR2 is SMNVEV (reference sequence). There are 13 residues in the CDR3. The V and J ends lost 5 bases and 4 bases, in that order; junction bases with no gene match: 3. The CDR3, as DNA: TGTGCCAGCAGTGGGACAGGGCCTTACGAGCAGTACTTC. Amino acid sequence: CASSGTGPYEQYF.

The V gene is TRBV7-9, the J gene TRBJ2-5; 14 bases align to TRBD2. The CDR3 sequence is 17 residues long. The ends lost 4 bases at V and 5 bases at J; junction bases unmatched: 9. Germline V gives CDR1 SEHNR, CDR2 FQNEAQ (reference sequence). Written as DNA, the CDR3 is TGTGCCAGCAGCTGGGGACTAGCGGGAGTTCCTCGGGAGACCCAGTACTTC. Residues: CASSWGLAGVPRETQYF.

The rearrangement joins TRBV28 to TRBJ1-4; possible D gene TRBD1, 5 bases. The V end lost 10 bases, the J end lost 10 bases, and 22 bases lay between the germline ends. The CDR3 length is 14 residues. Germline assignment: CDR1 MDHEN and CDR2 SYDVKM. The CDR3 region has the DNA TGTGCCACCTGGCCGGGGCAGCGGGTCGGAAAACTGTTTTTT. Protein: CATWPGQRVGKLFF.

This clone has a single count. This chain joins TRBV9 and TRBJ1-1; D ambiguous. Trimming left V 0 bases short and J 0 bases short, with 6 bases between. The germline gives CDR1 SGDLS, CDR2 YYNGEE. This CDR3 is 14 amino acids long. The DNA of the CDR3 is TGTGCCAGCAGCGTAGGGGAGGTGAACACTGAAGCTTTCTTT. As protein: CASSVGEVNTEAFF.

This rearrangement joins TRBV6-5 to TRBJ2-7; 7 nucleotides match TRBD1. The length of the CDR3 is 13 residues. CDR1 is MNHEY and CDR2 is SVGAGI in the germline V gene. Trimming took 2 bases from V and 2 from J; bases not matched to a gene: 0. The CDR3 here is CASSYDRAYEQYF. The CDR3, as DNA: TGTGCCAGCAGTTACGACAGGGCCTACGAGCAGTACTTC.

The chain couples TRBV14 to TRBJ2-3; D perhaps matches TRBD2 (5 bases). This CDR3 is built from 18 residues. In germline, CDR1 is SGHDN, CDR2 FVKESK. V was clipped by 0 bases and J by 1 base, with 17 bases between them. CDR3 coding DNA: TGTGCCAGCAGCCAAGATCTAAAGCGGCGTTCGGGCACAGATACGCAGTATTTT. Translated: CASSQDLKRRSGTDTQYF.

The chain recombines TRBV28 with TRBJ2-7; the match to TRBD1 covers 7 bases. Germline loops: CDR1 MDHEN, CDR2 SYDVKM. V was pared by 3 bases and J by 3 bases, with 5 bases of the junction left unmatched. CDR3 length: 14 residues. The CDR3 loop is CASSLTGSLYEQYF. CDR3 DNA sequence: TGTGCCAGCAGTTTGACAGGGAGCCTCTACGAGCAGTACTTC.

This clone was seen once. The chain has TRBV7-2 and TRBJ1-1; D is perhaps TRBD1 (6 bases). Germline assignment: CDR1 SGHTA and CDR2 FQGNSA. V lost 5 bases and J lost 3, with 16 bases in between. This CDR3 is built from 15 residues. The CDR3 is CASSIRTEGDTEAFF. The CDR3 DNA follows: TGTGCCAGCAGCATCCGGACAGAAGGGGACACTGAAGCTTTCTTT.

The J gene is TRBJ2-5, the V gene TRBV28, with D perhaps TRBD1 (6 bases). This CDR3 comprises 13 residues. V was trimmed by 3 bases and J by 5 bases, leaving 10 bases between them. Germline V gene sequence: CDR1 MDHEN, CDR2 SYDVKM. The DNA of the CDR3 is TGTGCCAGCAGTTTTAGGGGGACGGAGACCCAGTACTTC. Its translation: CASSFRGTETQYF.

The rearrangement joins TRBV10-1 to TRBJ2-2, with TRBD1 as a possible D gene (6 bases). This CDR3 has 14 residues. Per the germline V gene, CDR1 is WNHNN and CDR2 is SYGVQD (reference sequence). With 6 bases removed from V and 1 base from J, the gap between germline ends came to 9 bases. For the CDR3, the DNA is TGCGCCAGCAGGGGACATCGGAACACCGGGGAGCTGTTTTTT. Translating gives CASRGHRNTGELFF.

This chain connects TRBV7-9 to TRBJ2-7; D gene ambiguous. Looked up from germline, CDR1 is SEHNR and CDR2 is FQNEAQ (reference sequence). The CDR3 loop spans 12 amino acids. Trimming shortened V by 1 base and J by 4 bases, and 5 bases separated the two germline ends. CDR3 protein: CASSLEQYEQYF. CDR3 nucleotides: TGTGCCAGCAGCTTAGAACAGTACGAGCAGTACTTC. The complete variable domain, with remaining parts taken from reference TRBV7-9 and TRBJ2-7, reads DTGVSQNPRHKITKRGQNVTFRCDPISEHNRLYWYRQTLGQGPEFLTYFQNEAQLEKSRLLSDRFSAERPKGSFSTLEIQRTEQGDSAMYLCASSLEQYEQYFGPGTRLTVT.

The J gene is TRBJ2-2, the V gene TRBV6-1; 7 nucleotides match TRBD1. This CDR3 region has 13 residues. Losses at the gene ends were 4 bases for V and 6 bases for J; bases not matched to a gene: 2. The germline V gene encodes CDR1 MNHNS and CDR2 SASEGT. The CDR3 is CASSGTGAGELFF. CDR3 nucleotide sequence: TGTGCCAGCAGTGGTACAGGGGCCGGGGAGCTGTTTTTT.